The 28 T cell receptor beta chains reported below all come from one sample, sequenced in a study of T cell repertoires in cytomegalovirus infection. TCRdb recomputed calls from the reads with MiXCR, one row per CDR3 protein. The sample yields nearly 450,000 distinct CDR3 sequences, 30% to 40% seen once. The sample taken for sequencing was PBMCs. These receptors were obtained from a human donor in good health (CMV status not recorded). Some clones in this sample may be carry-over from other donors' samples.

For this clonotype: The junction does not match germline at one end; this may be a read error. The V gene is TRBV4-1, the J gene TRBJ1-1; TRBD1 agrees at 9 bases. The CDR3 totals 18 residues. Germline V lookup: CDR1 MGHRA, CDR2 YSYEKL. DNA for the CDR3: TGTGCCAGCAGCCAAGTGGGCCCGGGACAGGGCCCTAGGAGGGAAGCTTTATTT. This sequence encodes CASSQVGPGQGPRREALF.

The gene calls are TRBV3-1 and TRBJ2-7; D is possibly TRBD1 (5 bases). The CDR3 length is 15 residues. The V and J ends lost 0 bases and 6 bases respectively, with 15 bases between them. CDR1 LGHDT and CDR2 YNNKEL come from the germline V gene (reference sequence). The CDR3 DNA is TGTGCCAGCAGCCAAGATAGGGCAGGGCCTCGCGAGCAGTACTTC. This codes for CASSQDRAGPREQYF.

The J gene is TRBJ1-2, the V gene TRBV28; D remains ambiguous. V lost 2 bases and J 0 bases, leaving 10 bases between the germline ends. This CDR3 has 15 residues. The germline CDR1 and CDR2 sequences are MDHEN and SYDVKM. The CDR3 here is CASSLGRSANYGYTF. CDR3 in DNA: TGTGCCAGCAGTTTAGGCAGGTCCGCTAACTATGGCTACACCTTC.

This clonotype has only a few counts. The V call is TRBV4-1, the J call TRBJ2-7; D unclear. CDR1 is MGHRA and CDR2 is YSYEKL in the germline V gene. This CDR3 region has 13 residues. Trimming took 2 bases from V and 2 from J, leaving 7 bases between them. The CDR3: CASSQTLAYEQYF. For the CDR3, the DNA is TGCGCCAGCAGCCAAACCCTGGCCTACGAGCAGTACTTC.

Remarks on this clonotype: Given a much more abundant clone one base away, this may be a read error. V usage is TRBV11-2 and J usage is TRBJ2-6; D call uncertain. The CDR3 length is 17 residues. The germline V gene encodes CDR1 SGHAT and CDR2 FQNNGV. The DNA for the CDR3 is TGTGACAGCAGCTTAGCTTCCCTGAACTCTGGGGCCAACGTCCTGACTTTC. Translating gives CDSSLASLNSGANVLTF. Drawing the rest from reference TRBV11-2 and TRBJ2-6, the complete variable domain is EAGVAQSPRYKIIEKRQSVAFWCNPISGHATLYWYQQILGQGPKLLIQFQNNGVVDDSQLPKDRFSAERLKGVDSTLKIQPAKLEDSAVYLCDSSLASLNSGANVLTFGAGSRLTVL.

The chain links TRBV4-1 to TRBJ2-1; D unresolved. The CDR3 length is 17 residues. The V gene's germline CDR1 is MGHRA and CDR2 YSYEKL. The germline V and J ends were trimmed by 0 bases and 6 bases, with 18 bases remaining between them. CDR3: CASSQEAYTFVGNEQFF. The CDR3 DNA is TGCGCCAGCAGCCAAGAAGCGTACACCTTCGTAGGCAATGAGCAGTTCTTC.

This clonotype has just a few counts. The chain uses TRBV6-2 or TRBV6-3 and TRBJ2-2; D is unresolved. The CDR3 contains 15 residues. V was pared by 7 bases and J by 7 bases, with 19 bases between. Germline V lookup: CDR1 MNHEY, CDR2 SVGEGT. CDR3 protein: CASTEAWPSVGELFF. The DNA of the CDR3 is TGTGCCAGCACCGAGGCCTGGCCGTCGGTCGGGGAGCTGTTTTTT.

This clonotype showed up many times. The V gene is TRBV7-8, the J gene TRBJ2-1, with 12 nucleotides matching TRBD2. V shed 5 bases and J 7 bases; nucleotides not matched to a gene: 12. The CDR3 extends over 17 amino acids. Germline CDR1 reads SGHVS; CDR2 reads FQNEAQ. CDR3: CASSPRDLAGGRNEQFF. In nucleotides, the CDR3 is TGTGCCAGCAGCCCCCGGGATCTAGCGGGGGGGCGGAATGAGCAGTTCTTC.

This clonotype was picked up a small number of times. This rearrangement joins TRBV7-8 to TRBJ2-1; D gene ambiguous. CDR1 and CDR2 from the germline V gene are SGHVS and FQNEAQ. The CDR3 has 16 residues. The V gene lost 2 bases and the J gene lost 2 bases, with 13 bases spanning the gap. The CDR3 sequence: CASSLRTAAPYNEQFF. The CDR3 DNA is TGTGCCAGCAGCTTACGGACGGCGGCACCCTACAATGAGCAGTTCTTC.

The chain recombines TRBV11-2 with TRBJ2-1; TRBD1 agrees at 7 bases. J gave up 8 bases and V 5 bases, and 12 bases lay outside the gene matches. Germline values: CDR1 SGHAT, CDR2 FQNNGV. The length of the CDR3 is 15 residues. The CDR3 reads CASSLPTNRGDEQFF. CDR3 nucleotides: TGTGCCAGCAGCCTCCCGACCAACAGGGGCGATGAGCAGTTCTTC.

The CDR3 nucleotides are TGTGCCAGCAGCCCCGGAGCGGGGGTCAGCAATGGCTACACCTTC. Its protein is CASSPGAGVSNGYTF. The genes are TRBV5-4 and TRBJ1-2; D may be TRBD1 (5 bases). Deletions cut 4 bases from V and 6 bases from J, with 19 bases between. The CDR3 length is 15 residues. Looked up from germline, CDR1 is SGHNT and CDR2 is YYREEE (reference sequence).

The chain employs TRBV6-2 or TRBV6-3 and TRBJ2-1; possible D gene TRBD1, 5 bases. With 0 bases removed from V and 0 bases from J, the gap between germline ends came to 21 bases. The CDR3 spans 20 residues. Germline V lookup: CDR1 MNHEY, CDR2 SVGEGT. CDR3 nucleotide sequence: TGTGCCAGCAGTTACTCGCAGGGAATCCAAGGGCCTCTCTCCTACAATGAGCAGTTCTTC. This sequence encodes CASSYSQGIQGPLSYNEQFF.

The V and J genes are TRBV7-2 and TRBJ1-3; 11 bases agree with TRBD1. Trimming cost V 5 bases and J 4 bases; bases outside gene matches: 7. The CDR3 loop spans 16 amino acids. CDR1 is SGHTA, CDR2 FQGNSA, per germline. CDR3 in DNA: TGTGCCAGCAGCCTCGGGACAGGGGGAGAAGGAAACACCATATATTTT. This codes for CASSLGTGGEGNTIYF.

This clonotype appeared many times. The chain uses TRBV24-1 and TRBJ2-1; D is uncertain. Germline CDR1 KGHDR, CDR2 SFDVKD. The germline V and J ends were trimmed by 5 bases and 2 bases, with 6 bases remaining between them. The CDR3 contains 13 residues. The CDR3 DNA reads TGTGCCACCAGTGCCCAGACCTACAATGAGCAGTTCTTC. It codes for CATSAQTYNEQFF.

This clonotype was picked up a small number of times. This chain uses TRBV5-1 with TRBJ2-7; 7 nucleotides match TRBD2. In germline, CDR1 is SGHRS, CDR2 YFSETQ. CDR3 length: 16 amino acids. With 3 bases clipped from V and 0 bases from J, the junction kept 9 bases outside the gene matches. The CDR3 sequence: CASSWGGIRSSYEQYF. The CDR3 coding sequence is TGCGCCAGCAGCTGGGGGGGAATTCGAAGCTCCTACGAGCAGTACTTC.

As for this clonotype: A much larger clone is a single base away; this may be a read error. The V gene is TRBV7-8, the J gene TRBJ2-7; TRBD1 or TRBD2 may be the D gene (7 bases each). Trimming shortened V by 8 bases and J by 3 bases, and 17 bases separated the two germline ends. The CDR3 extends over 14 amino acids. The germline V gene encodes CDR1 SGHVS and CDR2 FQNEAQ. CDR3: CASGSQGGNYEQYF. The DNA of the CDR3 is TGTGCCAGCGGCTCGCAGGGGGGGAACTACGAGCAGTACTTC.

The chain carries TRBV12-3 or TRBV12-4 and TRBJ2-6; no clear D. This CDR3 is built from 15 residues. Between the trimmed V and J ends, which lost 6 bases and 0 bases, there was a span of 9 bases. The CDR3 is CASRTDRSGANVLTF. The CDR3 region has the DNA TGTGCCAGCAGAACTGACCGCTCTGGGGCCAACGTCCTGACTTTC.

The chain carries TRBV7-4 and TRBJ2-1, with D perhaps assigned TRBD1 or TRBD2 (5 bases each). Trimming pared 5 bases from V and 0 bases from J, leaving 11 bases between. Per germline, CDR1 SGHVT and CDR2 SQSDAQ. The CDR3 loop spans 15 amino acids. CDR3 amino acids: CASSRGRSSYNEQFF. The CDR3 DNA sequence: TGTGCCAGCAGCCGGGGACGGAGCTCCTACAATGAGCAGTTCTTC.

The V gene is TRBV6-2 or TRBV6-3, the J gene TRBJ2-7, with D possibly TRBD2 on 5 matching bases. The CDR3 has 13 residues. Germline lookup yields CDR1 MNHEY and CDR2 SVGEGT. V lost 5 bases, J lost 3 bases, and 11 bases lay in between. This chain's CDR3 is CASSRGQNYEQYF. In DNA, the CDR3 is TGTGCCAGCAGTCGGGGTCAGAACTACGAGCAGTACTTC.

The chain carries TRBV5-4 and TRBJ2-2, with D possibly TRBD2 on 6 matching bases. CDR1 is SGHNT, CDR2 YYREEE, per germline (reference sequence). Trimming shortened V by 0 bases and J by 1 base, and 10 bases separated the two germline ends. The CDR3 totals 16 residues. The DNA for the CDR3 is TGTGCCAGCAGCTTGGGAATGGGGGGGAACACCGGGGAGCTGTTTTTT. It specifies CASSLGMGGNTGELFF. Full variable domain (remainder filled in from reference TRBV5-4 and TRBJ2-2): ETGVTQSPTHLIKTRGQQVTLRCSSQSGHNTVSWYQQALGQGPQFIFQYYREEENGRGNFPPRFSGLQFPNYSSELNVNALELDDSALYLCASSLGMGGNTGELFFGEGSRLTVL.

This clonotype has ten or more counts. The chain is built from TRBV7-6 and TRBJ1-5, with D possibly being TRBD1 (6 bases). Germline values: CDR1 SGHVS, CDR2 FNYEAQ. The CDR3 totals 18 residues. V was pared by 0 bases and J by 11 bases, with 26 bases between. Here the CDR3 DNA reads TGTGCCAGCAGCTTAGCACCGACTGGGGGGGCCCCAGGTTTTTCCCAGCATTTT. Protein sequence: CASSLAPTGGAPGFSQHF.

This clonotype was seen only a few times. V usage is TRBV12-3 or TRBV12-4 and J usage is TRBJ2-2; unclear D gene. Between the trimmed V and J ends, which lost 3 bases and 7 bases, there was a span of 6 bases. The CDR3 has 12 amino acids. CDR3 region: CASSFVLGELFF. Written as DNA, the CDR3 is TGTGCCAGCAGTTTCGTTCTCGGGGAGCTGTTTTTT.

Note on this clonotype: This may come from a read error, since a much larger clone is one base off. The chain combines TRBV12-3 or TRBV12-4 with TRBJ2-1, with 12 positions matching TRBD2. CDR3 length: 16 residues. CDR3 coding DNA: TGTGCCAGCAGTCCCGCGGGACTAGCGGGCTACAATGAGCAGTTATTC. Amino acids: CASSPAGLAGYNEQLF.

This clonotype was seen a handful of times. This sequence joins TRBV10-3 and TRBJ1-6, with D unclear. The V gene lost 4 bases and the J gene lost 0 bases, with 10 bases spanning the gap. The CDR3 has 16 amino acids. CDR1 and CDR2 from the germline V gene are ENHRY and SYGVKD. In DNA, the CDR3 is TGTGCCATCAGTGCCGGGGAGAGCTCCTATAATTCACCCCTCCACTTT. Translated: CAISAGESSYNSPLHF.

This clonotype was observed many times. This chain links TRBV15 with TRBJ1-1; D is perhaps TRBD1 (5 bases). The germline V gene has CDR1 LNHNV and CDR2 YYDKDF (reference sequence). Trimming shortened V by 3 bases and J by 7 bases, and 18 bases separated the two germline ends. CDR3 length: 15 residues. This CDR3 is CATSSDWPLGVEAFF. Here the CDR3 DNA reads TGTGCCACCAGCAGCGACTGGCCCCTAGGGGTTGAAGCTTTCTTT.

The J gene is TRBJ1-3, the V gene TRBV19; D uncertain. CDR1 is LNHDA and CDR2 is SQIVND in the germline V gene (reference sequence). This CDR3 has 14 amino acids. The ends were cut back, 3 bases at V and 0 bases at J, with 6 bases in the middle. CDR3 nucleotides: TGTGCCAGTAGTATCGGGAGCTCTGGAAACACCATATATTTT. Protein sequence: CASSIGSSGNTIYF.

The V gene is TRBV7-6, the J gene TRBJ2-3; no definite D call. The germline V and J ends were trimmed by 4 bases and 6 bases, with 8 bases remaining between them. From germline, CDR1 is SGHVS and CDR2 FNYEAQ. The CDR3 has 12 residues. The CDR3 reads CASSSARDTQYF. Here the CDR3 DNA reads TGTGCCAGCAGCTCCGCCCGGGATACGCAGTATTTT.

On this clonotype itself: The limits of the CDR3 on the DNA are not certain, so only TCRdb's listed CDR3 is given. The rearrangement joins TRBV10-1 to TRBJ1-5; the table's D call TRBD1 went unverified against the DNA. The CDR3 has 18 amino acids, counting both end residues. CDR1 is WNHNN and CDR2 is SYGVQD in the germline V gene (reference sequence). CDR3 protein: CANPNQFGQGNSNQPPPF.